This T cell receptor (beta chain) emerged from a study of cytomegalovirus exposure and HLA in healthy donors. General observations from the study: A further, later analysis showed that HLA-associated TCR beta chains (compared with equally common others) were more clonally expanded. Among the most significant clusters, several appeared linked to common viral pathogens in a later analysis. It has been reported that TCR beta sequences accurately predicted the HLA-A and HLA-B alleles of most subjects.

V was pared by 2 bases and J by 0 bases, with 3 bases of the junction left unmatched. Germline assignment: CDR1 LGHNA and CDR2 YNFKEQ. The CDR3 totals 15 residues. Primers for the PCR totalled 60 Vbeta and 13 Jbeta. Sequencing used immunoSEQ multiplex PCR; TCRdb keeps in-frame clones, though not all of them. The repertoire has about 110,000 clones, 60% to 85% of them found once; the top ten carry around 5%. A remark on this clone: Its antigen is unknown.

Specimen: PBMCs. The receptor was derived from a female donor in good health and CMV-seropositive. The genes are TRBV4-2 and TRBJ1-2, with TRBD1 matching over 7 bases. CDR3 in amino acids: CASSQTRGTNYGYTF. The CDR3 bases are TGTGCCAGCAGCCAAACCAGGGGGACTAACTATGGCTACACCTTC.